The clone carrying this T cell receptor (beta chain) showed up just a few times. Researchers prepared the TCRbeta library using unique molecular identifiers, the study reports. From the PCR reads, TCRdb called clonotypes with MiXCR, one entry per CDR3 protein. Of 130,000 to 150,000 distinct CDR3 sequences in the sample, around 9% are singletons; the top ten hold around 18%. This sample was included in a study of T-cell reconstitution after alpha-beta-depleted transplantation in children. The germline V gene encodes CDR1 DFQATT and CDR2 SNEGSKA (reference sequence). Trimming shortened V by 2 bases and J by 2 bases, and 9 bases separated the two germline ends. The CDR3 totals 13 residues.

This specimen was PBMCs, mostly from graft donor cells, taken 180 days after TCRalphabeta/CD19-depleted stem cell transplant. V is TRBV20-1 and J is TRBJ1-1; D may be TRBD1 (6 bases). This clonotype was obtained from a female patient under 10 years old who had a stem cell transplant for congenital amegakaryocytic thrombocytopenia, so the T cells may come from the graft donor. CDR3 loop: CSARQGTNTEAFF. The CDR3 coding sequence is TGCAGTGCTAGACAGGGGACAAACACTGAAGCTTTCTTT.